This T cell receptor (beta chain) was identified during a study of CD8 T cell repertoires and HIV-1 epitope variants. About the research overall: Controls included no peptide, Ebola AY9 epitope, and a CMV, EBV, flu pool. Equal numbers of autologous T cell-negative cells presented antigen to enriched T cells.

CDR1 and CDR2 (germline): SGHAT, FQNNGV. This CDR3 has 13 residues. The germline V and J ends were trimmed by 10 bases and 2 bases, with 12 bases remaining between them. Survey-depth immunoSEQ sequencing covered TCR beta CDR3 regions. Profiling relied on immunoSEQ multiplex PCR, and the TCRdb table lists in-frame clones only, not all of them. The table lists 90,000 or so clones, more than 65% of them singletons, with approximately 24% in the top ten. Overall study findings and caveats: The assay identified only TCR beta chains of antigen-proliferating T cells.

A remark on this clone: Antigen specificity is unknown.

The chain has TRBV11-2 and TRBJ2-4; TRBD1 is a possible D gene (6 bases). The receptor was derived from a male donor with HIV. Input material: uncultured baseline CD8+ T cells from peripheral blood mononuclear cells (PBMCs). This chain's CDR3 is CATRGSSKNIQYF. CDR3 bases: TGTGCCACCAGGGGAAGCTCCAAAAACATTCAGTACTTC.